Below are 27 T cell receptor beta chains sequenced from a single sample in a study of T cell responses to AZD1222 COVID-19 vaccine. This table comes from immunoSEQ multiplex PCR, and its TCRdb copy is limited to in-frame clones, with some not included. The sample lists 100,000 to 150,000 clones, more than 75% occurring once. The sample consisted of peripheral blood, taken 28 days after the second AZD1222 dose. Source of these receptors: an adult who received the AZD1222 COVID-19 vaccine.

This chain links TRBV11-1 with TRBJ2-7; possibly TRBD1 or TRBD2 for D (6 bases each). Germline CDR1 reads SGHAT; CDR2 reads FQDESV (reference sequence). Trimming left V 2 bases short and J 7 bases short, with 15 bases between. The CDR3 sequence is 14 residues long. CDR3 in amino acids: CASSLFPGAGEQYF. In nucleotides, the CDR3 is TGTGCCAGCAGCTTATTCCCGGGGGCGGGGGAGCAGTACTTC.

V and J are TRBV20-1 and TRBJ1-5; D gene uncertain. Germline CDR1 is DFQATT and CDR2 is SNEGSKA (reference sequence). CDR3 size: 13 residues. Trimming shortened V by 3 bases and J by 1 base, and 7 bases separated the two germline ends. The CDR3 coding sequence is TGCAGTGCTAGTTTTGGGAGCAATCAGCCCCAGCATTTT. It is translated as CSASFGSNQPQHF.

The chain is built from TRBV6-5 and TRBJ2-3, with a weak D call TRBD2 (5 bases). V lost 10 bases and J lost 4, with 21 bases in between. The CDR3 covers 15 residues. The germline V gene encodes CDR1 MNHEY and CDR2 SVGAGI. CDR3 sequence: CATRWSSRRADTQYF. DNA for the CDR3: TGTGCCACTCGGTGGTCTAGCCGCCGCGCAGATACGCAGTATTTT.

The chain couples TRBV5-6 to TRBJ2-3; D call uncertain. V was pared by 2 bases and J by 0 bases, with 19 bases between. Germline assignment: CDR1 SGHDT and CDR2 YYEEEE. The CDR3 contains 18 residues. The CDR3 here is CASSFPIRGPESTDTQYF. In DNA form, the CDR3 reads TGTGCCAGCAGCTTCCCCATACGTGGTCCAGAGAGCACAGATACGCAGTATTTT.

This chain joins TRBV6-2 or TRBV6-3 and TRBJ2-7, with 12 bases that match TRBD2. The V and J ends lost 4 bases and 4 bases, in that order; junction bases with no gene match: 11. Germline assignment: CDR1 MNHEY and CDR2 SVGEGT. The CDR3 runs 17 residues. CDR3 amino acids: CASSFLQGLAGGYEQYF. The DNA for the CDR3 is TGTGCCAGCAGTTTTCTCCAGGGACTAGCGGGTGGGTACGAGCAGTACTTC.

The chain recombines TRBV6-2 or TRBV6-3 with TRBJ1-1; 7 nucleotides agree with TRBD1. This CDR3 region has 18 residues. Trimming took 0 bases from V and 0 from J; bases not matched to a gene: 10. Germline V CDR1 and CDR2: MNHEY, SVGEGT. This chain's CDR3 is CASSYSIRDSRMNTEAFF. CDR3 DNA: TGTGCCAGCAGTTACTCGATTCGGGACAGCCGGATGAACACTGAAGCTTTCTTT.

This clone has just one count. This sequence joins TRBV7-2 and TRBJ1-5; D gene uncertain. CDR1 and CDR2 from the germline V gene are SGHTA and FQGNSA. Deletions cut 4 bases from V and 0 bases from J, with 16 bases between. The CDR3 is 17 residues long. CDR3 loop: CASSWVLTMNSNQPQHF. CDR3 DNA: TGTGCCAGCAGCTGGGTGCTCACAATGAATAGCAATCAGCCCCAGCATTTT.

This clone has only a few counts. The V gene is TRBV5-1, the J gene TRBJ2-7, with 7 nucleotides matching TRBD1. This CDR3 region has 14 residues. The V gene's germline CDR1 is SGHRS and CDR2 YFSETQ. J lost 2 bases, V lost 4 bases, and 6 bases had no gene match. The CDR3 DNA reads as TGCGCCAGCAGCGGGGACAGCGCCGCCTACGAGCAGTACTTC. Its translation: CASSGDSAAYEQYF.

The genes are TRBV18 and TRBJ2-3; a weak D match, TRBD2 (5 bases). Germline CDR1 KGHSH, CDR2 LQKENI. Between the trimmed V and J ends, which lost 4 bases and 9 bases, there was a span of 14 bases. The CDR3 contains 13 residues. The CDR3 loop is CASSLGEWSTQYF. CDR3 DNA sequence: TGTGCCAGCTCACTTGGGGAGTGGTCAACGCAGTATTTT.

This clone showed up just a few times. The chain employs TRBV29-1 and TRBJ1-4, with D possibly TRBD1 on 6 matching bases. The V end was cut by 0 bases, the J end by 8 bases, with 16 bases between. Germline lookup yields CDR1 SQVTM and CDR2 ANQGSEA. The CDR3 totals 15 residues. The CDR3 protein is CSVEEGTGWGEKLFF. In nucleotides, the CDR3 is TGCAGCGTTGAAGAAGGCACAGGGTGGGGGGAAAAACTGTTTTTT.

CDR3 sequence reads: CASGWDTYYEQYF. DNA of the CDR3: TGTGCTAGTGGTTGGGACACTTACTACGAGCAGTACTTC. This rearrangement joins TRBV12-5 to TRBJ2-7, with a tentative D call TRBD1 (6 bases). Germline assignment: CDR1 LGHNT and CDR2 FRNRAP. The V and J ends lost 4 bases and 3 bases respectively, with 10 bases between them. This CDR3 region has 13 residues.

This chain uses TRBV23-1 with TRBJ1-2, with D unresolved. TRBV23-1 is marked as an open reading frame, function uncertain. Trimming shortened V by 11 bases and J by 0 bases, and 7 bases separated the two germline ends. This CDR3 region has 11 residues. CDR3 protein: CAHGANYGYTF. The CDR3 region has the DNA TGCGCCCATGGGGCTAACTATGGCTACACCTTC.

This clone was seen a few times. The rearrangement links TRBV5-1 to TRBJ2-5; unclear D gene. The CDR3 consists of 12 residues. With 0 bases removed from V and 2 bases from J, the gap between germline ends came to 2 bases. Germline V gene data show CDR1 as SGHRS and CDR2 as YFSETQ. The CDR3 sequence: CASSLAQETQYF. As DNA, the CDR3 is TGCGCCAGCAGCTTGGCTCAAGAGACCCAGTACTTC.

The CDR3 DNA is TGCGCCAGTTACCGGGACAGGGGTGATGTGGATACGCAGTATTTT. Amino acids: CASYRDRGDVDTQYF. This sequence joins TRBV5-1 and TRBJ2-3; 10 bases fit TRBD1. Trimming removed 8 bases from V and 6 bases from J; junction bases left unmatched: 12. From germline, CDR1 is SGHRS and CDR2 YFSETQ. This CDR3 has 15 amino acids.

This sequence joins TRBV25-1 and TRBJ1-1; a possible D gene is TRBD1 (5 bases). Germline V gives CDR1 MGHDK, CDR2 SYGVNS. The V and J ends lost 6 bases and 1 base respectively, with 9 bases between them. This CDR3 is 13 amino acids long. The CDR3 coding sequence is TGTGCCAGCAGGGTGAGGGGGAACACTGAAGCTTTCTTT. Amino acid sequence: CASRVRGNTEAFF.

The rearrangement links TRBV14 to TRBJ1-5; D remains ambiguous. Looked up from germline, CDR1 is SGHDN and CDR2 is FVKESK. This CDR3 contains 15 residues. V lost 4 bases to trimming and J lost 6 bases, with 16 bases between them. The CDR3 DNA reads TGTGCCAGCAGCCTGCCCCTGGGCGGAAGTCAGCCCCAGCATTTT. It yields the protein CASSLPLGGSQPQHF.

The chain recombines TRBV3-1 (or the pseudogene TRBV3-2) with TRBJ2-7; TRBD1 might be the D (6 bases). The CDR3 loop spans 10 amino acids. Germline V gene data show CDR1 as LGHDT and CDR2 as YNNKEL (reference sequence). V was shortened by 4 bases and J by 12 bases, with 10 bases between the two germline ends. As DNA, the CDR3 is TGTGCCAGCAGCCGGGACACCATGTACTTC. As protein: CASSRDTMYF.

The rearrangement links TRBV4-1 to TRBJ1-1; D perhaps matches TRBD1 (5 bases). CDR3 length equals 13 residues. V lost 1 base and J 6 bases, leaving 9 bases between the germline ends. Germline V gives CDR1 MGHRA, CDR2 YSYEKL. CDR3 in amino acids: CASSQGGKAEAFF. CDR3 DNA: TGCGCCAGCAGCCAAGGGGGGAAGGCTGAAGCTTTCTTT.

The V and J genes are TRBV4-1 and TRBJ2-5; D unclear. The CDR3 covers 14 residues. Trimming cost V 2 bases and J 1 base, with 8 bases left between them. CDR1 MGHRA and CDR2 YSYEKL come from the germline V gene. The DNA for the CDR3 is TGCGCCAGCAGCCAATTGGGAAGCCAAGAGACCCAGTACTTC. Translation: CASSQLGSQETQYF.

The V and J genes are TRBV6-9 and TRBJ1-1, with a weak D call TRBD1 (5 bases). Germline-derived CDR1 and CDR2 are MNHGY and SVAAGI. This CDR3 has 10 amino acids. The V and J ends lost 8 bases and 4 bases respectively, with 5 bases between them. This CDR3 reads CASQGTEAFF. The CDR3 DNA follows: TGTGCCAGCCAGGGCACTGAAGCTTTCTTT.

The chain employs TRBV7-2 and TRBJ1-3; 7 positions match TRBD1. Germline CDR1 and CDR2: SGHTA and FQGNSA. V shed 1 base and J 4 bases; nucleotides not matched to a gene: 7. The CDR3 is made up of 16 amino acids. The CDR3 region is CASSLEGAPVGNTIYF. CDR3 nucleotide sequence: TGTGCCAGCAGCTTAGAGGGGGCGCCAGTCGGAAACACCATATATTTT.

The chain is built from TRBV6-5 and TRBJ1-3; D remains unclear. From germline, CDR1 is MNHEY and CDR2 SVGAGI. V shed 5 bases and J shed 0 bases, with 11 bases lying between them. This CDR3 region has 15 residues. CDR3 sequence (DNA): TGTGCCAGCAGTCTTACAAAGAGCTCTGGAAACACCATATATTTT. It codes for CASSLTKSSGNTIYF.

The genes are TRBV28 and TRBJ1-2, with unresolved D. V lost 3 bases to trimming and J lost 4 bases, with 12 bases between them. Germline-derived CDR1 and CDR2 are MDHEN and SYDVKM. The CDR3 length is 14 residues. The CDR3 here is CASSFPTRGYGYTF. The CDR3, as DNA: TGTGCCAGCAGTTTCCCCACACGAGGCTATGGCTACACCTTC.

DNA of the CDR3: TGTGCCAGCAGTTACGGACCGGGAAACTATGGCTACACCTTC. Its translation is CASSYGPGNYGYTF. The chain combines TRBV13 with TRBJ1-2; D is uncertain. This CDR3 has 14 amino acids. The ends were cut back, 6 bases at V and 2 bases at J, with 13 bases in the middle. Germline V CDR1 and CDR2: PRHDT, FYEKMQ (reference sequence).

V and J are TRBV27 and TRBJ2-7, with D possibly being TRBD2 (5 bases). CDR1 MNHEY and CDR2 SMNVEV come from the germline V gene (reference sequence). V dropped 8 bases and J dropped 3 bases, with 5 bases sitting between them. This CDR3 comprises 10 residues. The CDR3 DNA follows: TGTGCCAGCGGACTCTACGAGCAGTACTTC. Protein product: CASGLYEQYF.

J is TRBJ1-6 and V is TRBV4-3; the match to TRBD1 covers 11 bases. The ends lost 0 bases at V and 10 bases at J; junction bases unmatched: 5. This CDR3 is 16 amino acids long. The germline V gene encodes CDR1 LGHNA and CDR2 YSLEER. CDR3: CASSQDLGQGGSPLHF. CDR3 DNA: TGCGCCAGCAGCCAAGACCTGGGACAGGGGGGATCACCCCTCCACTTT.

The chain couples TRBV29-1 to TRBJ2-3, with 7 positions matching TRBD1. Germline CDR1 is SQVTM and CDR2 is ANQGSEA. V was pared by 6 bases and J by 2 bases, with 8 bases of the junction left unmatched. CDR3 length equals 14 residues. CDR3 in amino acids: CSVTGQDFTDTQYF. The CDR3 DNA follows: TGCAGCGTCACCGGACAGGATTTCACAGATACGCAGTATTTT.